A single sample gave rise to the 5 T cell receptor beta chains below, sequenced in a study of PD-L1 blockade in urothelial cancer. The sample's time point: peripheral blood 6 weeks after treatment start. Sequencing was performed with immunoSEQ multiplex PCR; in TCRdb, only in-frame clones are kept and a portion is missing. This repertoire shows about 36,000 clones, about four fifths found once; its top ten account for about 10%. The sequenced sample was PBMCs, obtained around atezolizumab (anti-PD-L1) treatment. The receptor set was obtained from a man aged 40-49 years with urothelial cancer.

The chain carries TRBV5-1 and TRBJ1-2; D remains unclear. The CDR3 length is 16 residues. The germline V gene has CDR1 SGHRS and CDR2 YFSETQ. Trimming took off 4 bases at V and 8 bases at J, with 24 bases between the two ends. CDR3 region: CASSPDGEAGQKGYTF. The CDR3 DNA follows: TGCGCCAGCAGCCCGGATGGGGAGGCCGGGCAAAAGGGCTACACCTTC.

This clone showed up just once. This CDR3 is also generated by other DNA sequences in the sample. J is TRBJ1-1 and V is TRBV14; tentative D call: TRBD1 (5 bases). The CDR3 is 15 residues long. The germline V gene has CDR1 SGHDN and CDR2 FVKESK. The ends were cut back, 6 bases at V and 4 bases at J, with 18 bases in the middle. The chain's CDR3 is CASSESQGFVTEAFF. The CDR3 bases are TGTGCCAGCAGTGAAAGCCAGGGTTTCGTCACTGAAGCTTTCTTT.

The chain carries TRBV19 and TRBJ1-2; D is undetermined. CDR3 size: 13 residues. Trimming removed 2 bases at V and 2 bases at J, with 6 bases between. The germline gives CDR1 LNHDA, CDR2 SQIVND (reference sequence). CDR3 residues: CASSISQNYGYTF. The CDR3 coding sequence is TGTGCCAGTAGTATATCCCAGAACTATGGCTACACCTTC.

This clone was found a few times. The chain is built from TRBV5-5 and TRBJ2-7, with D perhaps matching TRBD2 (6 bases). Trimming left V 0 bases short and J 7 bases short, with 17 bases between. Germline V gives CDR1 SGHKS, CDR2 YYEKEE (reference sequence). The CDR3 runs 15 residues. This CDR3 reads CASSLGEAQSSEQYF. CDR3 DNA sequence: TGTGCCAGCAGCTTGGGGGAGGCCCAATCTTCTGAGCAGTACTTC.

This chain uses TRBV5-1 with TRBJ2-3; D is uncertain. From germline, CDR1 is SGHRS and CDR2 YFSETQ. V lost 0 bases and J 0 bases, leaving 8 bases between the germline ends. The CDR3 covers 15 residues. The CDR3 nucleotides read TGCGCCAGCAGCTTGGACAAGACTAGCACAGATACGCAGTATTTT. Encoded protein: CASSLDKTSTDTQYF.